Listed here are 9 T cell receptor beta chains from one sample, sequenced in a study of early T cells in non-severe SARS-CoV-2 infection. TCRdb ran MiXCR on the 5' RACE reads and lists one entry per CDR3 protein. The data contain over 25,000 distinct CDR3 sequences, 5.7% of them singletons. The sequencing input was whole blood. These receptors were taken from an adult who was a healthcare worker with PCR-confirmed SARS-CoV-2 infection or an uninfected control (not recorded which).

In this sample, this clonotype turned up a few times. The V call is TRBV5-1, the J call TRBJ2-1, with TRBD1 identical over 9 bases. CDR1 and CDR2 from the germline V gene are SGHRS and YFSETQ. The J segment lost 7 bases and the V segment lost 5 bases, leaving 7 bases of the junction unmatched. The CDR3 length is 14 residues. The CDR3 protein is CASRALTGGNEQFF. As DNA, the CDR3 is TGCGCCAGCAGGGCGTTGACAGGGGGTAATGAGCAGTTCTTC.

This clonotype was found many times. The chain carries TRBV27 and TRBJ1-5; D is unresolved. The germline V gene encodes CDR1 MNHEY and CDR2 SMNVEV (reference sequence). There are 15 residues in the CDR3. V gave up 3 bases and J gave up 0 bases, with 9 bases separating them. CDR3 residues: CASSFRLDSNQPQHF. In DNA form, the CDR3 reads TGTGCCAGCAGTTTTAGGTTAGATAGCAATCAGCCCCAGCATTTT.

Ten or more counts support this clonotype. The chain joins TRBV7-9 to TRBJ1-5, with TRBD1 matching over 7 bases. Looked up from germline, CDR1 is SEHNR and CDR2 is FQNEAQ (reference sequence). The CDR3 contains 15 residues. V shed 6 bases, J shed 4 bases, and the junction held 9 bases outside the gene matches. Written as DNA, the CDR3 is TGTGCCAGCAGTGCCACGGGACAGAATAATCAGCCCCAGCATTTT. It translates to CASSATGQNNQPQHF.

This clonotype was observed at least ten times. This chain joins TRBV7-8 and TRBJ2-3, with D possibly matching TRBD2 (5 bases). The CDR3 consists of 15 residues. Between the trimmed V and J ends, which lost 1 base and 5 bases, there was a span of 13 bases. CDR1 and CDR2 from the germline V gene are SGHVS and FQNEAQ. As DNA, the CDR3 is TGTGCCAGCAGCTTAGTCGGAGGCAGCGGAGATACGCAGTATTTT. Translating gives CASSLVGGSGDTQYF.

This clonotype occurred many times. This rearrangement joins TRBV6-5 to TRBJ2-7, with 7 bases aligning to TRBD1. The CDR3 has 13 amino acids. CDR1 is MNHEY, CDR2 SVGAGI, per germline. Trimming at V came to 8 bases and at J to 3 bases, leaving 7 bases not matched to a gene. The CDR3, as DNA: TGTGCCAGCCAGACCCCAGGGGGCTACGAGCAGTACTTC. Its translation is CASQTPGGYEQYF.

This clonotype was seen many times. The chain combines TRBV7-2 with TRBJ2-2; D is perhaps TRBD1 or TRBD2 (5 bases each). With 3 bases removed from V and 0 bases from J, the gap between germline ends came to 11 bases. The V gene's germline CDR1 is SGHTA and CDR2 FQGNSA. The CDR3 totals 16 residues. CDR3 sequence (DNA): TGTGCCAGCAGCTTTATGGGACCGCCGAACACCGGGGAGCTGTTTTTT. As protein: CASSFMGPPNTGELFF.

At least ten counts were recorded for this clonotype. The genes are TRBV20-1 and TRBJ2-7; 7 bases match TRBD1. V shed 6 bases and J 5 bases; nucleotides not matched to a gene: 7. CDR1 is DFQATT, CDR2 SNEGSKA, per germline (reference sequence). The CDR3 contains 12 residues. CDR3: CSAGRGFDEQYF. CDR3 nucleotide sequence: TGCAGTGCAGGCAGGGGGTTCGACGAGCAGTACTTC.

This clonotype was counted many times. The chain recombines TRBV28 with TRBJ1-5; D remains unclear. The CDR3 runs to 15 residues. The germline gives CDR1 MDHEN, CDR2 SYDVKM. V was shortened by 7 bases and J by 5 bases, with 18 bases between the two germline ends. The CDR3 DNA is TGTGCCAGCAAAAGATTGGCCCATTGGGATCAGCCCCAGCATTTT. Its translation is CASKRLAHWDQPQHF.

The V call is TRBV20-1, the J call TRBJ2-4, with D possibly being TRBD1 (6 bases). Germline V gene lookup returns CDR1 DFQATT and CDR2 SNEGSKA (reference sequence). CDR3 length equals 16 residues. The ends were cut back, 5 bases at V and 1 base at J, with 18 bases in the middle. CDR3: CSARPGTWGAKNIQYF. As DNA, the CDR3 is TGCAGTGCTCGTCCCGGGACATGGGGGGCCAAAAACATTCAGTACTTC.